This T cell receptor (beta chain) was sequenced for a study of radiation and T cells in renal cell carcinoma. Findings of the study overall: Top tumor clonotypes rose in blood 2 weeks post-radiation, then contracted.

To note about this clone: Its specificity is unknown.

Germline CDR1 and CDR2: LNHDA and SQIVND (reference sequence). With 4 bases removed from V and 3 bases from J, the gap between germline ends came to 9 bases. This CDR3 is built from 14 residues. The table came from immunoSEQ multiplex PCR; TCRdb's copy has only in-frame clones and leaves some out. The repertoire includes 150,000 or so clones, 88% of them detected once, and around 4.4% sits in the top ten. Time point in this sample: baseline pretreatment blood. Treatment denoted: 15 Gy SBRT to primary tumor, nephrectomy 4 weeks later. Blood was sampled at baseline, 2 weeks and 4 weeks after SBRT. The source is a woman in her 70s with renal cell carcinoma. The chain joins TRBV19 to TRBJ1-4, with D tentatively TRBD1 (5 bases). The sequencing here drew on blood, taken from a patient whose treatment included radiotherapy and nephrectomy. CDR3 sequence: CASSTTGSNEKLFF. The CDR3 bases are TGTGCCAGTAGTACCACAGGATCTAATGAAAAACTGTTTTTT.